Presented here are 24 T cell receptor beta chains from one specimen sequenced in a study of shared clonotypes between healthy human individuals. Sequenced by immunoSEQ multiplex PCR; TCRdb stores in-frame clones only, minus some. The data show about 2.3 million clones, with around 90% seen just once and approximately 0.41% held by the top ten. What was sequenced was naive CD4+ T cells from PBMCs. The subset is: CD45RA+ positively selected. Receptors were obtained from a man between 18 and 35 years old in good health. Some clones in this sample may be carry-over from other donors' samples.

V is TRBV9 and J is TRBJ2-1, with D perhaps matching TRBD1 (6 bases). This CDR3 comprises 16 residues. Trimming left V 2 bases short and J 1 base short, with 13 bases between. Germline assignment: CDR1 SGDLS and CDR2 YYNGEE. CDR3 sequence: CASSVRTAPSYNEQFF. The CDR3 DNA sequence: TGTGCCAGCAGCGTCCGGACAGCCCCTTCCTACAATGAGCAGTTCTTC.

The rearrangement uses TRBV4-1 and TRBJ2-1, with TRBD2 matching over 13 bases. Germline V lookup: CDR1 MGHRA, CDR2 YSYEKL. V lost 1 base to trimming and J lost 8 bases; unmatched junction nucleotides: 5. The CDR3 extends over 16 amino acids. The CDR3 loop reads CASSQGSTSGRYEQFF. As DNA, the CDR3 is TGCGCCAGCAGCCAAGGATCGACTAGCGGGAGGTATGAGCAGTTCTTC.

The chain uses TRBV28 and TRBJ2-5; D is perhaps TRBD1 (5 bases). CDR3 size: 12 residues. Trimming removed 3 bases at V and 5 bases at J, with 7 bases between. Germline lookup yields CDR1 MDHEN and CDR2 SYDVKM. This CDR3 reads CASSFRDETQYF. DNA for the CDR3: TGTGCCAGCAGTTTCAGGGATGAGACCCAGTACTTC.

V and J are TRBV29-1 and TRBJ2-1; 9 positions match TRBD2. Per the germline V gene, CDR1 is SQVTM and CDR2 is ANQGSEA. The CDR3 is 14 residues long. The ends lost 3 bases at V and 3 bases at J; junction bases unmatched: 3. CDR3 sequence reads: CSVEAGGGYNEQFF. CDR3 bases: TGCAGCGTTGAGGCGGGAGGGGGCTACAATGAGCAGTTCTTC.

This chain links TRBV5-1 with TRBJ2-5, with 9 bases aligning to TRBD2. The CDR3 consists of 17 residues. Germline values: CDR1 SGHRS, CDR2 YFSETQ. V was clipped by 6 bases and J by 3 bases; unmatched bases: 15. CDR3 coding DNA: TGCGCCAGCAAGTGGGGAATGGTAGCGGGAGTCGAAGAGACCCAGTACTTC. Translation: CASKWGMVAGVEETQYF.

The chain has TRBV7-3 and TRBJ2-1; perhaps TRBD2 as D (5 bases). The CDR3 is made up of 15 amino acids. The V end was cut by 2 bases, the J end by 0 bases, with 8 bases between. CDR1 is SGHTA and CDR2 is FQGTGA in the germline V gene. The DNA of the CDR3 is TGTGCCAGCAGCTTATATGGGAGCTCCTACAATGAGCAGTTCTTC. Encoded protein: CASSLYGSSYNEQFF.

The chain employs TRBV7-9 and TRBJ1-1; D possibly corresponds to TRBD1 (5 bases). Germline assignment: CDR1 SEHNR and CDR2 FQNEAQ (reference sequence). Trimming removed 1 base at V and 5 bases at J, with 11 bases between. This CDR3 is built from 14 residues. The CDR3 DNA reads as TGTGCCAGCAGCTTAGTTAGGGAGGGGACTGAAGCTTTCTTT. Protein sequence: CASSLVREGTEAFF.

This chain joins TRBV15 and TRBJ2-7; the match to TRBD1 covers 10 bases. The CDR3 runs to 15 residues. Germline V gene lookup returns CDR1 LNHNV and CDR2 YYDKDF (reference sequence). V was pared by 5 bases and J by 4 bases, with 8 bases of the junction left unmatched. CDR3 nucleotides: TGTGCCACCAGCGGAAGACGGGACAGGGGATACGAGCAGTACTTC. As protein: CATSGRRDRGYEQYF.

The DNA for the CDR3 is TGTGCCAGCAGCTTAGCGGGACAGGGTTGGGAAAAACTGTTTTTT. It encodes CASSLAGQGWEKLFF. V is TRBV7-2 and J is TRBJ1-4; 9 bases fit TRBD1. The CDR3 is made up of 15 amino acids. Germline V lookup: CDR1 SGHTA, CDR2 FQGNSA. V lost 0 bases to trimming and J lost 8 bases; unmatched junction nucleotides: 4.

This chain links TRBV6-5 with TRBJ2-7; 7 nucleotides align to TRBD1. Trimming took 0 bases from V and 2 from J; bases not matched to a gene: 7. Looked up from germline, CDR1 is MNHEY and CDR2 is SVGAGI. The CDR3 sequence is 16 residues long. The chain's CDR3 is CASSYSPTGATYEQYF. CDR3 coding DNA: TGTGCCAGCAGTTACTCACCCACAGGGGCTACCTACGAGCAGTACTTC.

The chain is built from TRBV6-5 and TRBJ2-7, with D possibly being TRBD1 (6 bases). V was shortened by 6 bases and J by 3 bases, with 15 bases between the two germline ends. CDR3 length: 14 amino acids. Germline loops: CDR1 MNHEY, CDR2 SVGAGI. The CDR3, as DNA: TGTGCCAGCAGCACAACACAGGGCGGCTACGAGCAGTACTTC. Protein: CASSTTQGGYEQYF.

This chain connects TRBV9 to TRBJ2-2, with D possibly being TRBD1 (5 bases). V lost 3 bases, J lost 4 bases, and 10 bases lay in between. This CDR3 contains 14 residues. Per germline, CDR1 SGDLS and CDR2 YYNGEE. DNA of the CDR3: TGTGCCAGCAGCGGACAGTGGGTCACCGGGGAGCTGTTTTTT. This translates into CASSGQWVTGELFF. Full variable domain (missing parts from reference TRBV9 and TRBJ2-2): DSGVTQTPKHLITATGQRVTLRCSPRSGDLSVYWYQQSLDQGLQFLIQYYNGEERAKGNILERFSAQQFPDLHSELNLSSLELGDSALYFCASSGQWVTGELFFGEGSRLTVL.

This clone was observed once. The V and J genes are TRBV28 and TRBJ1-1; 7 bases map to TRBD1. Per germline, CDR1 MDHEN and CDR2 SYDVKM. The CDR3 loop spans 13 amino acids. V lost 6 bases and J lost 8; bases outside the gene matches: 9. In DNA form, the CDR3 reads TGTGCCAGCAGCCTCCACAGGGGAGCGGAAGCTTTCTTT. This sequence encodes CASSLHRGAEAFF.

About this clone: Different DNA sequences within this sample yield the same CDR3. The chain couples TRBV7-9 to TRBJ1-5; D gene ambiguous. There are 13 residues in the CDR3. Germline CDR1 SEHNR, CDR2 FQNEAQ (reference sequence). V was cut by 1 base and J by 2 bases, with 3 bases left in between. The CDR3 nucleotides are TGTGCCAGCAGCTTAGTGGGCAATCAGCCCCAGCATTTT. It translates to CASSLVGNQPQHF.

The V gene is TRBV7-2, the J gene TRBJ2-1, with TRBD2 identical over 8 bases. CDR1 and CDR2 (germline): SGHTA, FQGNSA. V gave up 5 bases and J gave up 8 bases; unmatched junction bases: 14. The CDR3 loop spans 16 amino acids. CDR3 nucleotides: TGTGCCAGCAGCCGGAGGCGACTAGCGTTGGGGGATGAGCAGTTCTTC. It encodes CASSRRRLALGDEQFF.

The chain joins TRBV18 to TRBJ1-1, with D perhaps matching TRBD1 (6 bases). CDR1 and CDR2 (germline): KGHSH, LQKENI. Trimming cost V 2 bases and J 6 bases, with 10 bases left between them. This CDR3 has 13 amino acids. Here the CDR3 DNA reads TGTGCCAGCTCACCAGCCGGGGGGCCTGAAGCTTTCTTT. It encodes CASSPAGGPEAFF.

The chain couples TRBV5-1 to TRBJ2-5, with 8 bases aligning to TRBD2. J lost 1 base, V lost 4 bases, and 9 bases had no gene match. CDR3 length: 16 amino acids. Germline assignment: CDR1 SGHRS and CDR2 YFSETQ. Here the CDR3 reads CASSRQAGGTQETQYF. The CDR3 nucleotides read TGCGCCAGCAGCCGTCAGGCGGGGGGAACCCAAGAGACCCAGTACTTC. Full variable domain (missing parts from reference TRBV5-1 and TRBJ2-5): KAGVTQTPRYLIKTRGQQVTLSCSPISGHRSVSWYQQTPGQGLQFLFEYFSETQRNKGNFPGRFSGRQFSNSRSEMNVSTLELGDSALYLCASSRQAGGTQETQYFGPGTRLLVL.

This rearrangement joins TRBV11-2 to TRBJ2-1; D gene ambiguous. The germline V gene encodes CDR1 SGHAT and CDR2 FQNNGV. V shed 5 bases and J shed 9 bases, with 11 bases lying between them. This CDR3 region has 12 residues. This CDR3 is CASSAHLGEQFF. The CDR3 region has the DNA TGTGCCAGCAGCGCCCACCTGGGTGAGCAGTTCTTC.

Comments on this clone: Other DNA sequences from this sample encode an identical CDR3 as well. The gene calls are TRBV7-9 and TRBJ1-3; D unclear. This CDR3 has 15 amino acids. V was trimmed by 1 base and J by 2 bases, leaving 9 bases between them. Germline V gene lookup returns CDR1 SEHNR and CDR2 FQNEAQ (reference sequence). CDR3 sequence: CASSLDPGAGNTIYF. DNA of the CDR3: TGTGCCAGCAGCTTAGATCCCGGAGCTGGAAACACCATATATTTT.

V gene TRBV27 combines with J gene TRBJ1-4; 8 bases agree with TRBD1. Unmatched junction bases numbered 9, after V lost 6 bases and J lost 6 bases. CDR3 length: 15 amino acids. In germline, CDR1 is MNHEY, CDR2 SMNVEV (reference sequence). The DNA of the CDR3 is TGTGCCAGCAGAGTTAACAGGGGGTTGGATGAAAAACTGTTTTTT. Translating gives CASRVNRGLDEKLFF.

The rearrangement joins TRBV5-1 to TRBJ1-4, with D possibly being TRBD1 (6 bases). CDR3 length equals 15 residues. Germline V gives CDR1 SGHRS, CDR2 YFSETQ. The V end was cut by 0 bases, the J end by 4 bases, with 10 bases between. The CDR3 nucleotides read TGCGCCAGCAGCTTGGAGCAGGGGTTTAATGAAAAACTGTTTTTT. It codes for CASSLEQGFNEKLFF.

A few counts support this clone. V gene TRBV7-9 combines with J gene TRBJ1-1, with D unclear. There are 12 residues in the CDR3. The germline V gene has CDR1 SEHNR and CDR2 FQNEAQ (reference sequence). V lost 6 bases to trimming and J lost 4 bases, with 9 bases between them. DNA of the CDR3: TGTGCCAGCAGAGGAGTGAGCACTGAAGCTTTCTTT. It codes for CASRGVSTEAFF. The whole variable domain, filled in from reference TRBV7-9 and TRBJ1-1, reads DTGVSQNPRHKITKRGQNVTFRCDPISEHNRLYWYRQTLGQGPEFLTYFQNEAQLEKSRLLSDRFSAERPKGSFSTLEIQRTEQGDSAMYLCASRGVSTEAFFGQGTRLTVV.

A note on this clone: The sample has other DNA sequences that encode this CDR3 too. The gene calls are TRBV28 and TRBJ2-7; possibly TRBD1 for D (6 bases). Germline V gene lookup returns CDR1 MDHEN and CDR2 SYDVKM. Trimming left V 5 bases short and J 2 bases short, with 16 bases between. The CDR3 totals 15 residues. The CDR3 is CASSLPLTGPYEQYF. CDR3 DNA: TGTGCCAGCAGTCTTCCCTTGACAGGCCCCTACGAGCAGTACTTC.

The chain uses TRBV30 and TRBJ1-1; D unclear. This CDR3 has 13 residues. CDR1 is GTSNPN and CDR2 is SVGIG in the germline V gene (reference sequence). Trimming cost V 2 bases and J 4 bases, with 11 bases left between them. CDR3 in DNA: TGTGCCTGGAGTCTCCATCTGGGCACTGAAGCTTTCTTT. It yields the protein CAWSLHLGTEAFF.